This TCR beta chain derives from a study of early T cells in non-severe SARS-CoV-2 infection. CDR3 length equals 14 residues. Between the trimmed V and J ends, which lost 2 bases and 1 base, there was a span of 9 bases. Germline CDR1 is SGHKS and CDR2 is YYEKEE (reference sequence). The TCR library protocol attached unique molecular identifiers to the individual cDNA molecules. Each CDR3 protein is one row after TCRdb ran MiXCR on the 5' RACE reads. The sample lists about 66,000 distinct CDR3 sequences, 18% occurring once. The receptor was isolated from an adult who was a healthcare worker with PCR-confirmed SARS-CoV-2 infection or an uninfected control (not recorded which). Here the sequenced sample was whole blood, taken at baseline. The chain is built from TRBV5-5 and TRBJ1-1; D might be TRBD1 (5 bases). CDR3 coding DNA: TGTGCCAGCAGCTTCGGACACGCGAACACTGAAGCTTTCTTT. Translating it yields CASSFGHANTEAFF. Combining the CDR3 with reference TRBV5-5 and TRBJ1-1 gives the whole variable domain DAGVTQSPTHLIKTRGQQVTLRCSPISGHKSVSWYQQVLGQGPQFIFQYYEKEERGRGNFPDRFSARQFPNYSSELNVNALLLGDSALYLCASSFGHANTEAFFGQGTRLTVV.